Only a few counts were recorded for the clone carrying this T cell receptor (beta chain). This entry is derived from a study of blood T cells in healthy people across ages. The authors ran a second PCR of about 6 to 11 cycles using a sample-barcoded 5' primer and a J-beta primer mix. TCRdb fed the 5' RACE reads into MiXCR, producing one record per CDR3 protein. The data show some 760,000 distinct CDR3 sequences, 20% to 30% seen once. Per the germline V gene, CDR1 is MDHEN and CDR2 is SYDVKM. The CDR3 spans 16 residues. Trimming removed 7 bases from V and 2 bases from J; junction bases left unmatched: 9. This sample was also put to use in a study of T cells of mothers and their children.

V and J are TRBV28 and TRBJ2-7; 12 bases line up with TRBD1. Source material: blood. The source of this sequence is a boy aged 5-17 years in good health. The CDR3, as DNA: TGTGCCAGCACCGGGACAGGGGGCTACGGGACCTACGAGCAGTACTTC. It specifies CASTGTGGYGTYEQYF.